Below, 20 T cell receptor beta chains from the same sample are listed, as sequenced in a study of blood T cell repertoires in COVID-19. Repertoires were generated with immunoSEQ multiplex PCR, while TCRdb's copy carries only in-frame clones and drops some. There are roughly 350,000 clones in the sample; about 90% occur only once, and around 3.5% lies in the top ten. Sequencing used peripheral blood. These receptors came from a woman between 18 and 29 years old who had recovered from COVID-19.

The J gene is TRBJ2-7, the V gene TRBV15; possible D gene TRBD1, 6 bases. Germline CDR1 reads LNHNV; CDR2 reads YYDKDF (reference sequence). The CDR3 covers 15 residues. The ends were cut back, 0 bases at V and 5 bases at J, with 14 bases in the middle. In DNA form, the CDR3 reads TGTGCCACCAGCAGAGAGAACAGGGCGATGGACGAGCAGTACGTC. Its translation is CATSRENRAMDEQYV.

This chain joins TRBV5-4 and TRBJ2-5; a possible D gene is TRBD1 (5 bases). Germline CDR1 SGHNT, CDR2 YYREEE (reference sequence). The CDR3 runs 14 residues. V lost 4 bases and J 5 bases, leaving 15 bases between the germline ends. The CDR3 DNA is TGTGCCAGCAGCCAGGAGACTTCAGGGGAGACCCAGTACTTC. Residues: CASSQETSGETQYF.

The J gene is TRBJ1-1, the V gene TRBV2; no clear D. The CDR3 loop spans 11 amino acids. Trimming stripped 6 bases from V and 5 bases from J, with 7 bases between. Germline V gives CDR1 SNHLY, CDR2 FYNNEI. Here the CDR3 reads CASSDSTEAFF. In DNA form, the CDR3 reads TGTGCCAGCAGCGACTCGACTGAAGCTTTCTTT.

Only a few counts were recorded for this clone. The V and J genes are TRBV10-3 and TRBJ2-2; no clear D gene. Trimming left V 8 bases short and J 6 bases short, with 7 bases between. CDR1 is ENHRY, CDR2 SYGVKD, per germline. The CDR3 totals 11 residues. This CDR3 reads CAISGAGELFF. The CDR3, as DNA: TGTGCCATCTCAGGCGCCGGGGAGCTGTTTTTT.

The chain links TRBV7-9 to TRBJ2-1; 7 positions match TRBD1. The CDR3 spans 15 residues. Germline V gene sequence: CDR1 SEHNR, CDR2 FQNEAQ (reference sequence). V lost 3 bases to trimming and J lost 8 bases; unmatched junction nucleotides: 10. The CDR3 sequence is CASSFLTGSYDEQFF. The CDR3 region has the DNA TGTGCCAGCAGCTTTTTGACAGGGTCATACGATGAGCAGTTCTTC.

This chain connects TRBV19 to TRBJ1-1; 8 bases align to TRBD1. Trimming at V came to 7 bases and at J to 1 base, leaving 11 bases not matched to a gene. The CDR3 contains 16 residues. The germline V gene encodes CDR1 LNHDA and CDR2 SQIVND (reference sequence). DNA for the CDR3: TGTGCCAGTACCCCGACAGGGGCCGTGGGGAACACTGAAGCTTTCTTT. Translated: CASTPTGAVGNTEAFF.

The rearrangement uses TRBV24-1 and TRBJ1-5; maybe TRBD1 (6 bases). V was trimmed by 7 bases and J by 4 bases, leaving 10 bases between them. The CDR3 covers 13 residues. Germline V gene sequence: CDR1 KGHDR, CDR2 SFDVKD. The CDR3 sequence is CATSRQENQPQHF. The CDR3 bases are TGTGCCACCAGCAGACAGGAGAATCAGCCCCAGCATTTT.

The chain combines TRBV7-6 with TRBJ1-3, with 8 bases aligning to TRBD1. With V trimmed by 6 bases and J by 0 bases, 4 bases remained unmatched. The germline gives CDR1 SGHVS, CDR2 FNYEAQ. This CDR3 is 15 amino acids long. CDR3 DNA sequence: TGTGCCAGCAGTCACACAGGGGGCTCTGGAAACACCATATATTTT. This gives the protein CASSHTGGSGNTIYF.

This clone rates as medium-sized. This chain connects TRBV2 to TRBJ2-7, with 11 bases that match TRBD2. CDR3 length equals 17 residues. The germline gives CDR1 SNHLY, CDR2 FYNNEI. The V segment lost 3 bases and the J segment 3 bases; nucleotides outside the gene matches: 10. CDR3 nucleotide sequence: TGTGCCAGCAGTGAGGGTAGCGGGAGGGCCCGGGGCTACGAGCAGTACGTC. Amino acid sequence: CASSEGSGRARGYEQYV.

The gene calls are TRBV6-5 and TRBJ2-7; tentative D call: TRBD1 (5 bases). CDR1 and CDR2 from the germline V gene are MNHEY and SVGAGI. The V gene lost 6 bases and the J gene lost 6 bases, with 15 bases spanning the gap. This CDR3 contains 13 residues. CDR3 region: CASRKGFVGEQYV. The CDR3 DNA sequence: TGTGCCAGCAGAAAGGGGTTCGTCGGCGAGCAGTACGTC.

The gene calls are TRBV30 and TRBJ2-3, with TRBD2 identical over 12 bases. Germline V CDR1 and CDR2: GTSNPN, SVGIG (reference sequence). V lost 2 bases, J lost 5 bases, and 2 bases stayed unmatched. CDR3 length equals 14 residues. The CDR3 loop is CAWSRLAGEDTQYF. In DNA, the CDR3 is TGTGCCTGGAGTCGACTAGCGGGAGAAGATACGCAGTATTTT.

This sequence joins TRBV2 and TRBJ2-1; TRBD1 matches 7 bases. Germline V gene data show CDR1 as SNHLY and CDR2 as FYNNEI. With 2 bases clipped from V and 8 bases from J, the junction kept 9 bases outside the gene matches. The CDR3 is 15 amino acids. This chain's CDR3 is CASSERQGVSDEQFF. CDR3 DNA sequence: TGTGCCAGCAGTGAACGGCAGGGGGTCTCCGATGAGCAGTTCTTC.

The V call is TRBV12-3 or TRBV12-4, the J call TRBJ1-1; maybe TRBD1 (5 bases). The length of the CDR3 is 12 residues. The ends were cut back, 3 bases at V and 6 bases at J, with 8 bases in the middle. This chain's CDR3 is CASSFGGAEAFF. The CDR3 DNA reads as TGTGCCAGCAGTTTTGGGGGGGCTGAAGCTTTCTTT.

This clone was recorded once. The gene calls are TRBV5-8 and TRBJ1-4; D call uncertain. CDR1 is SGHTS and CDR2 is YDEGEE in the germline V gene. Trimming took 0 bases from V and 0 from J, leaving 6 bases between them. The CDR3 spans 15 residues. CDR3 protein: CASSLDFATNEKLFF. The CDR3 DNA follows: TGTGCCAGCAGCTTGGACTTTGCAACTAATGAAAAACTGTTTTTT.

The rearrangement joins TRBV24-1 to TRBJ2-6, with TRBD1 matching over 9 bases. The V gene's germline CDR1 is KGHDR and CDR2 SFDVKD. The length of the CDR3 is 17 residues. V lost 3 bases to trimming and J lost 2 bases; unmatched junction nucleotides: 4. The CDR3 DNA follows: TGTGCCACCAGTGATCCGGGACAGGGCGCTGGGGCCAACGTCCTGACTTTC. Encoded protein: CATSDPGQGAGANVLTF.

This chain links TRBV7-9 with TRBJ2-1; the match to TRBD2 covers 7 bases. This CDR3 is built from 16 residues. Germline CDR1 and CDR2: SEHNR and FQNEAQ (reference sequence). The V segment lost 0 bases and the J segment 8 bases; nucleotides outside the gene matches: 10. The CDR3 sequence is CASSLARAGVRHEQFF. The CDR3 DNA follows: TGTGCCAGCAGCTTAGCCCGTGCGGGAGTTAGGCATGAGCAGTTCTTC.

This clone was seen only once. The chain has TRBV27 and TRBJ2-7; possibly TRBD2 for D (6 bases). The germline V and J ends were trimmed by 0 bases and 7 bases, with 13 bases remaining between them. CDR1 is MNHEY and CDR2 is SMNVEV in the germline V gene (reference sequence). This CDR3 is built from 14 residues. The CDR3 sequence: CASSLSRDSREQYV. The CDR3, as DNA: TGTGCCAGCAGTTTATCGCGGGACTCAAGAGAGCAGTACGTC.

This chain links TRBV5-5 with TRBJ2-7; 8 bases fit TRBD2. The CDR3 spans 15 residues. Trimming cost V 3 bases and J 0 bases; bases outside gene matches: 5. Germline CDR1 reads SGHKS; CDR2 reads YYEKEE (reference sequence). The CDR3 DNA follows: TGTGCCAGCAGCTCTAGCGGGTCATCCTCCTACGAGCAGTACGTC. Translating it yields CASSSSGSSSYEQYV.

The V and J genes are TRBV19 and TRBJ1-2; the D is unclear. In germline, CDR1 is LNHDA, CDR2 SQIVND (reference sequence). The CDR3 has 15 amino acids. Trimming shortened V by 3 bases and J by 4 bases, and 15 bases separated the two germline ends. The CDR3 DNA reads as TGTGCCAGTAGTATCCGGGAGGCTATCCTCTATGGCTACACCTTC. The encoded protein is CASSIREAILYGYTF. Looking up the rest from reference TRBV19 and TRBJ1-2 gives the full variable domain: DGGITQSPKYLFRKEGQNVTLSCEQNLNHDAMYWYRQDPGQGLRLIYYSQIVNDFQKGDIAEGYSVSREKKESFPLTVTSAQKNPTAFYLCASSIREAILYGYTFGSGTRLTVV.

This clone has just one count. The sample holds other DNA sequences that translate to the same CDR3. This sequence joins TRBV5-1 and TRBJ2-2; D gene unclear. CDR1 and CDR2 from the germline V gene are SGHRS and YFSETQ. This CDR3 spans 14 amino acids. Trimming pared 0 bases from V and 1 base from J, leaving 4 bases between. The CDR3 spells CASSLGGNTGELFF. CDR3 coding DNA: TGCGCCAGCAGCTTGGGCGGGAACACCGGGGAGCTGTTTTTT. The full variable domain, completed using reference TRBV5-1 and TRBJ2-2, is KAGVTQTPRYLIKTRGQQVTLSCSPISGHRSVSWYQQTPGQGLQFLFEYFSETQRNKGNFPGRFSGRQFSNSRSEMNVSTLELGDSALYLCASSLGGNTGELFFGEGSRLTVL.